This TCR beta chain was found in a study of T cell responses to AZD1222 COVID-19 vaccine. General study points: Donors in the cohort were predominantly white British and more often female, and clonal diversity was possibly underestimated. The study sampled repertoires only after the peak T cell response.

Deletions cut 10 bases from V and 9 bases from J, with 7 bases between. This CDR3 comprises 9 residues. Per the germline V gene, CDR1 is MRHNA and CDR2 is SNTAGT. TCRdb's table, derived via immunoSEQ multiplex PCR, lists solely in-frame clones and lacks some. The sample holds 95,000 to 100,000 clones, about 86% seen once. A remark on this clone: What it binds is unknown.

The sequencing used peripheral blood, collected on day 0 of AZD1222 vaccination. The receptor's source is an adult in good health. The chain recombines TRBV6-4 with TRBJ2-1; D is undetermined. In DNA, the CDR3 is TGTGCCATCCCGACTGAGCAGTTCTTC. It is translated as CAIPTEQFF.